Each of the 4 T cell receptor beta chains below was sequenced from the same sample in a study of blood T cell repertoires in COVID-19. Assay: immunoSEQ multiplex PCR; the TCRdb copy retains only in-frame clones and omits some. The sample carries tens of thousands of clones, 70% to 90% recorded once. Sample: peripheral blood. Receptor source: a woman older than 75 with acute or convalescent COVID-19.

The V gene is TRBV6-5, the J gene TRBJ1-2, with D unclear. Between the trimmed V and J ends, which lost 2 bases and 0 bases, there was a span of 13 bases. Germline V CDR1 and CDR2: MNHEY, SVGAGI. The CDR3 sequence is 16 residues long. The CDR3 reads CASSYDIGRPNYGYTF. In nucleotides, the CDR3 is TGTGCCAGCAGTTACGACATTGGAAGGCCTAACTATGGCTACACCTTC.

This chain connects TRBV4-1 to TRBJ1-2, with D unresolved. V was cut by 0 bases and J by 3 bases, with 20 bases left in between. Germline CDR1 MGHRA, CDR2 YSYEKL. The CDR3 runs 18 residues. The CDR3 DNA reads TGCGCCAGCAGCCAAGATAGCTCGGAGTCGCTCGGGGACTATGGCTACACCTTC. It codes for CASSQDSSESLGDYGYTF.

This sequence joins TRBV9 and TRBJ1-1, with TRBD1 matching 7 bases. Germline values: CDR1 SGDLS, CDR2 YYNGEE. The CDR3 extends over 15 amino acids. The trim removed 4 bases at V and 3 bases at J, leaving 9 bases unmatched. Written as DNA, the CDR3 is TGTGCCAGCAGCTTACTGACAGGGCCAGACACTGAAGCTTTCTTT. This gives the protein CASSLLTGPDTEAFF.

The chain has TRBV5-6 and TRBJ2-1, with TRBD1 as a possible D gene (5 bases). The CDR3 extends over 13 amino acids. V was clipped by 0 bases and J by 6 bases, with 7 bases between them. Germline-derived CDR1 and CDR2 are SGHDT and YYEEEE. CDR3 region: CASSLVGPNEQFF. As DNA, the CDR3 is TGTGCCAGCAGCTTGGTGGGGCCCAATGAGCAGTTCTTC.